Sequencing of this TCR beta chain was carried out in a study of T-cell reconstitution after alpha-beta-depleted transplantation in children. General study points: Reportedly, only several hundred clones from non-depleted graft cells drove alpha-beta T-cell counts at about two months. Day-60 TCRbeta diversity that was high in some patients was derived from surviving recipient T cells and thymic progenitors. T-cell numbers and diversity, one year after transplant, stemmed largely from T cells that were newly produced.

Unique molecular identifiers were used in preparing the TCRbeta library. TCRdb re-derived calls from the PCR reads in MiXCR, one entry per CDR3 protein. The sample includes about 420,000 distinct CDR3 sequences, around 15% of them seen just once. Only a few counts were recorded for this clonotype. Its matching antigen is unknown. The CDR3 is made up of 15 amino acids. Germline assignment: CDR1 SGHRS and CDR2 YFSETQ. V was pared by 0 bases and J by 5 bases, with 8 bases of the junction left unmatched. The sample here was PBMCs, mostly from graft donor cells, taken 360 days after TCRalphabeta/CD19-depleted stem cell transplant. The V gene is TRBV5-1, the J gene TRBJ2-7; 7 bases are shared with TRBD2. This TCR was recovered from a boy in the first two years of life who had a stem cell transplant for Wiskott-Aldrich syndrome, so the T cells may come from the graft donor. CDR3 sequence: CASSLGLAGFNEQYF. The CDR3 nucleotides are TGCGCCAGCAGCTTGGGACTAGCAGGTTTCAACGAGCAGTACTTC.